The clone carrying this T cell receptor beta chain was picked up a small number of times. The antigen is undetermined. This specimen belongs to a study of T cells after yellow fever vaccination. General observations from the study: The study noted that FACS-sorted repertoires could contain abundant clonotypes contaminating from the bulk population. When the response was secondary, it was weaker but reached its peak faster, day 5 versus 15. Clonotypes found in both CD4 and CD8 compartments made up a small share.

TCRdb reanalysed the 5' RACE reads using MiXCR and keeps one entry per CDR3 protein. This table holds some 670,000 distinct CDR3 sequences, roughly an eighth found once. Source: PBMCs, taken on the day of the yellow fever booster vaccination. The TCR was taken from a man younger than 45 who received the YFV17D yellow fever vaccine.

The CDR3 DNA is TGTGCCAGCAGCGCCCTGACAGGGGCCCCCTACGAGCAGTACTTC. Translation gives CASSALTGAPYEQYF. This chain links TRBV7-6 with TRBJ2-7; TRBD1 aligns across 8 bases. The CDR3 length is 15 residues. The ends lost 5 bases at V and 2 bases at J; junction bases unmatched: 8. Per germline, CDR1 SGHVS and CDR2 FNYEAQ.